This T cell receptor beta chain was captured in a study of identical twins. Ten or more counts support this clonotype. MiXCR, run by TCRdb on the 5' RACE reads, gives a single entry per CDR3 protein. The data show roughly 570,000 distinct CDR3 sequences, 7.5% to 10% seen once. These records were also assigned to another study, of yellow fever vaccine responses in identical twins.

This TCR derives from a woman aged 18 to 35 in good health. The sequencing sample was made of PBMCs.

DNA of the CDR3: TGTGCCAGCAGGGCCAGCGGCACAGATACGCAGTATTTT. Amino acid sequence: CASRASGTDTQYF. V usage is TRBV7-3 and J usage is TRBJ2-3; no clear D. CDR1 and CDR2 (germline): SGHTA, FQGTGA. V lost 6 bases, J lost 1 base, and 8 bases lay in between. The CDR3 has 13 residues.